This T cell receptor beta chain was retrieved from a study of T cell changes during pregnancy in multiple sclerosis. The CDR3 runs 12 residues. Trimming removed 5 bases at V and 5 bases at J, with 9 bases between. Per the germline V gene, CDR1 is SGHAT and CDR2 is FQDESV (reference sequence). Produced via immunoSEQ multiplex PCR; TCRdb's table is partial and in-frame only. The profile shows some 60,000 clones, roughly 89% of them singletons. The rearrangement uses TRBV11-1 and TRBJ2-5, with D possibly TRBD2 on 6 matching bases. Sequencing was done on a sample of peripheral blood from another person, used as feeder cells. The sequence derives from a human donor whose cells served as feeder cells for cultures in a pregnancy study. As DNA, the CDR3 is TGTGCCAGCAGCCAAGGGAGGGAGACCCAGTACTTC. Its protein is CASSQGRETQYF.